Listed below are T cell receptor beta chains from one sample, sequenced in a study of T cells after yellow fever vaccination. In TCRdb, the 5' RACE reads were re-called with MiXCR into one record per CDR3 protein. Among nearly 550,000 distinct CDR3 sequences listed, roughly a fifth were seen once. Sequencing used PBMCs, obtained 15 days after the yellow fever booster vaccination. Receptor source: a man aged 25-45 years who received the YFV17D yellow fever vaccine. CDR3s include the opening cysteine and the closing phenylalanine or tryptophan. A D gene is named only where the DNA matches it firmly. Not all rows give a size; the values are once, few, many and, for expanded clones, a class.

D | J | V | length | size | DNA | CDR3
- | TRBJ1-5 | TRBV6-2/TRBV6-3 | 13 | - | TGTGCCAGCAGACAGCCTATCAATCAGCCCCAGCATTTT | CASRQPINQPQHF
- | TRBJ2-7 | TRBV2 | 13 | few | TGTGCCAGCGGGCTGGGCAGAACCTACGAGCAGTACTTC | CASGLGRTYEQYF
- | TRBJ2-3 | TRBV7-2 | 12 | many | TGTGCCAGCAGCCCGATGGGAGATACGCAGTATTTT | CASSPMGDTQYF
TRBD2 | TRBJ2-3 | TRBV2 | 16 | - | TGTGCCAGCAGGGCCCGGGGGGGGGCAGGCACAGATACGCAGTATTTT | CASRARGGAGTDTQYF
TRBD1 | TRBJ2-5 | TRBV20-1 | 13 | - | TGCAGTGCTAGCCGGACAGGGAAAGAGACCCAGTACTTC | CSASRTGKETQYF
- | TRBJ2-2 | TRBV28 | 15 | few | TGTGCCAGCAGTTTATCTACCGGGGGATCCGGGGAGCTGTTTTTT | CASSLSTGGSGELFF
TRBD2 | TRBJ2-1 | TRBV6-2/TRBV6-3 | 14 | - | TGTGCCAGCAGTGCGGCCGGGACTAACAATGAGCAGTTCTTC | CASSAAGTNNEQFF
- | TRBJ1-1 | TRBV7-2 | 17 | few | TGTGCCAGCAGCTTAGCGGCAGGACTGCGCTTGAACACTGAAGCTTTCTTT | CASSLAAGLRLNTEAFF
- | TRBJ2-7 | TRBV24-1 | 14 | - | TGTGCCACCAGTAACAGGGAGAGTACCTACGAGCAGTACTTC | CATSNRESTYEQYF
- | TRBJ2-1 | TRBV12-3/TRBV12-4 | 13 | - | TGTGCCAGCAGTCGTGACTGGAGCAATGAGCAGTTCTTC | CASSRDWSNEQFF
- | TRBJ2-1 | TRBV20-1 | 12 | - | TGCAGTGCTCCCTCCATTCCCAATGAGCAGTTCTTC | CSAPSIPNEQFF
TRBD1 | TRBJ1-1 | TRBV18 | 17 | - | TGTGCCAGCTCACCACTAAGGACAGGGGCGAGGGAAACTGAAGCTTTCTTT | CASSPLRTGARETEAFF
TRBD1 | TRBJ2-1 | TRBV5-1 | 15 | - | TGCGCCAGCAGCTTGTCTAGACAGGGGGGAGATGAGCAGTTCTTC | CASSLSRQGGDEQFF
- | TRBJ2-1 | TRBV6-2/TRBV6-3 | 15 | - | TGTGCCAGCAGTTATTGGGGAGGGACAGTCGATGAGCAGTTCTTC | CASSYWGGTVDEQFF
TRBD2 | TRBJ2-1 | TRBV10-3 | 16 | - | TGTGCCATCGCTACACTTCAAAGCGGGGGGACCAATGAGCAGTTCTTC | CAIATLQSGGTNEQFF
TRBD2 | TRBJ2-7 | TRBV7-9 | 15 | few | TGTGCCAGCAGCGCCCTCGAGCGGGAGTGGTACGAGCAGTACTTC | CASSALEREWYEQYF
- | TRBJ2-2 | TRBV6-1 | 14 | - | TGTGCCAGCAGAGTGAAAGGGTATACCGGGGAGCTGTTTTTT | CASRVKGYTGELFF
TRBD1 | TRBJ2-2 | TRBV20-1 | 14 | - | TGCAGTGCTAAATCGGGACAGGGCAACGGGGAGCTGTTTTTT | CSAKSGQGNGELFF
- | TRBJ1-2 | TRBV9 | 12 | - | TGTGCCAGCAGCGCGGATAACGATGGCTACACCTTC | CASSADNDGYTF
TRBD2 | TRBJ2-1 | TRBV6-2/TRBV6-3 | 15 | - | TGTGCCAGCAGTTACCAGCTAGCGGGAGGCCTTGAGCAGTTCTTC | CASSYQLAGGLEQFF
- | TRBJ2-2 | TRBV6-2/TRBV6-3 | 14 | - | TGTGCCAGCAGACAAAGAGGGTACGCCGGGGAGCTGTTTTTT | CASRQRGYAGELFF
TRBD2 | TRBJ2-1 | TRBV11-1 | 22 | - | TGTGCCAGCAGCTTAGCGGCCGGGACTAGCCTAATAATACGAGGGTCCTACAATGAGCAGTTCTTC | CASSLAAGTSLIIRGSYNEQFF
TRBD2 | TRBJ2-1 | TRBV7-2 | 15 | - | TGTGCCAGCAGCTCGAGCTCTAGCGGATACAATGAGCAGTTCTTC | CASSSSSSGYNEQFF
- | TRBJ2-1 | TRBV7-2 | 18 | - | TGTGCCAGCAGCTTAGCGGCGGGTGGGATACAACCCTACAATGAGCAGTTCTTC | CASSLAAGGIQPYNEQFF
- | TRBJ1-2 | TRBV27 | 16 | - | TGTGCCAGCAGTTTACTGGCAGATAACCTCTACAATGGCTACACCTTC | CASSLLADNLYNGYTF
TRBD2 | TRBJ2-5 | TRBV6-1 | 13 | - | TGTGCCAGCGGACTAGCTACCCAAGAGACCCAGTACTTC | CASGLATQETQYF
TRBD1 | TRBJ2-2 | TRBV27 | 16 | - | TGTGCCAGCAGTCTCCTCAGGACAGGGCACACCGGGGAGCTGTTTTTT | CASSLLRTGHTGELFF
TRBD2 | TRBJ2-3 | TRBV5-5 | 15 | - | TGTGCCAGCAGCCAGCTAGCGGGATACACAGATACGCAGTATTTT | CASSQLAGYTDTQYF
TRBD1 | TRBJ1-1 | TRBV18 | 15 | - | TGTGCCAGCGGATCACGAGGGGGCGCCTACACTGAAGCTTTCTTT | CASGSRGGAYTEAFF
- | TRBJ2-7 | TRBV28 | 13 | - | TGTGCCAGCAGACTCCCCCAGGGTTACGAGCAGTACTTC | CASRLPQGYEQYF
- | TRBJ1-6 | TRBV7-9 | 15 | - | TGTGCCAGCAGCACCTGGGAGGGAGGAAATTCACCCCTCCACTTT | CASSTWEGGNSPLHF
- | TRBJ2-5 | TRBV7-2 | 13 | - | TGTGCCAGCAGCCCGGGAGCCACCGAGACCCAGTACTTC | CASSPGATETQYF
TRBD1 | TRBJ2-1 | TRBV6-1 | 14 | few | TGTGCCAGCAGTGAATTGCTGGGACAGAATGAGCAGTTCTTC | CASSELLGQNEQFF